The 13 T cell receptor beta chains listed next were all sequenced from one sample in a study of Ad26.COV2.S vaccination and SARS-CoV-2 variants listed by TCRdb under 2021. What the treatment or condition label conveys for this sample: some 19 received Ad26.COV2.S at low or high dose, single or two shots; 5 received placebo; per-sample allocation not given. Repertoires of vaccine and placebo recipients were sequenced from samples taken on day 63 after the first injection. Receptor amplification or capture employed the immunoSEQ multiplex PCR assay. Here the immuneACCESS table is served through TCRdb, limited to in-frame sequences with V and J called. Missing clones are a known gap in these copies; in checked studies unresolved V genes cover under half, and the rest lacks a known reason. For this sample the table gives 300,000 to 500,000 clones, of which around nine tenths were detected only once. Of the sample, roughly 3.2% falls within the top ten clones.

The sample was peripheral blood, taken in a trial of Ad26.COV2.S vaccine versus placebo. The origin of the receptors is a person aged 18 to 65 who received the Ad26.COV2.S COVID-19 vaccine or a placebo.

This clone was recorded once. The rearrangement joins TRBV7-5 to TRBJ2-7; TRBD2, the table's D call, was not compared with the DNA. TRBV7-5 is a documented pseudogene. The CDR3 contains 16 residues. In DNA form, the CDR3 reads TGTGTCAGAAGCGTTCGGACTAGCGGGGGGGGCAACGAGCAGTACTTC. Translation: CVRSVRTSGGGNEQYF.

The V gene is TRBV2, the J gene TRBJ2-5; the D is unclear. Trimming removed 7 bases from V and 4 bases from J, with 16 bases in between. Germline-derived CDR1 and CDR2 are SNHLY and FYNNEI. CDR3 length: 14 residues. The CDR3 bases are TGTGCCAGCACGCCGGACGGAAGAGGAGAGACCCAGTACTTC. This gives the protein CASTPDGRGETQYF.

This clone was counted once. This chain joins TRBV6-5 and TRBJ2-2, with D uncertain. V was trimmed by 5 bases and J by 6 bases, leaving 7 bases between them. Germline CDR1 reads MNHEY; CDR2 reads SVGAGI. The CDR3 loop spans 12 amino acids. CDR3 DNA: TGTGCCAGCAGTCTTGGGGCCGGGGAGCTGTTTTTT. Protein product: CASSLGAGELFF.

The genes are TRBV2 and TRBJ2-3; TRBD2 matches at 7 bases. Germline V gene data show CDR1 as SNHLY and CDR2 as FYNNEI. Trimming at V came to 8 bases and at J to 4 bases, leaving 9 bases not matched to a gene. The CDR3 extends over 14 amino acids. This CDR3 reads CASWYSGLSDTQYF. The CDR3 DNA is TGTGCCAGCTGGTATAGCGGGCTCTCAGATACGCAGTATTTT.

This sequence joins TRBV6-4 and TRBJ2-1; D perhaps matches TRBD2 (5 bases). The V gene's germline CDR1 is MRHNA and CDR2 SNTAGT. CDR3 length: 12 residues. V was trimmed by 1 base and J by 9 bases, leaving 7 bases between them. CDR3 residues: CASSDLGGEQFF. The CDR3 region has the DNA TGTGCCAGCAGTGACTTAGGAGGTGAGCAGTTCTTC.

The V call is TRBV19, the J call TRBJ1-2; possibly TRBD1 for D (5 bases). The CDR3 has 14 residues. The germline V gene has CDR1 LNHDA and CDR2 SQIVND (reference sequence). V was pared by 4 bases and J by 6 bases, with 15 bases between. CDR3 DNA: TGTGCCAGTAGTACGGGGGGACCTACCGATGGCTACACCTTC. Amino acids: CASSTGGPTDGYTF.

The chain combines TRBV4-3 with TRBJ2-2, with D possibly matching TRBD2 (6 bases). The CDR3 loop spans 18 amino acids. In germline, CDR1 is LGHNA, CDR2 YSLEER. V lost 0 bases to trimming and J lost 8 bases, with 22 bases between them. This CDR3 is CASSQDWPGLLKRGELFF. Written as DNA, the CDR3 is TGCGCCAGCAGCCAAGATTGGCCGGGACTCCTGAAGCGGGGGGAGCTGTTTTTT.

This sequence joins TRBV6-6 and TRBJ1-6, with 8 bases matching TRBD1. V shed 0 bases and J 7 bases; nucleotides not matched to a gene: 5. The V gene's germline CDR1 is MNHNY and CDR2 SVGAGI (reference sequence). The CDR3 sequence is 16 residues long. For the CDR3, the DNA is TGTGCCAGCAGTTACTCGACCGGACAGGGAAATTCACCCCTCCACTTT. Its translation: CASSYSTGQGNSPLHF.

The DNA for the CDR3 is TGTGCCAGCAGCTCTCTGACAGGGGACTTCAATCAGCCCCAGCATTTT. This encodes CASSSLTGDFNQPQHF. The rearrangement joins TRBV7-9 to TRBJ1-5; the match to TRBD1 covers 8 bases. CDR3 length: 16 amino acids. Germline CDR1 and CDR2: SEHNR and FQNEAQ (reference sequence). V was pared by 4 bases and J by 3 bases, with 8 bases of the junction left unmatched.

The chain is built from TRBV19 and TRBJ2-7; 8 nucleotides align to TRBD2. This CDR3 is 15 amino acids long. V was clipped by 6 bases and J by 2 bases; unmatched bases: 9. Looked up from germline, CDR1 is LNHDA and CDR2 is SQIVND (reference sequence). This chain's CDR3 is CASSQNEGLAYEQYF. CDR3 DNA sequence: TGTGCCAGTAGCCAAAACGAGGGACTAGCCTACGAGCAGTACTTC.

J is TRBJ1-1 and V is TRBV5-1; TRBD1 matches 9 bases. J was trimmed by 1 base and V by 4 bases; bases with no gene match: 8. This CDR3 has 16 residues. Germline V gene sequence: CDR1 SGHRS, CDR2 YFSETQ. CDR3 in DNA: TGCGCCAGCAGCCCGGGACAGGGTCGGTGGAACACTGAAGCTTTCTTT. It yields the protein CASSPGQGRWNTEAFF.

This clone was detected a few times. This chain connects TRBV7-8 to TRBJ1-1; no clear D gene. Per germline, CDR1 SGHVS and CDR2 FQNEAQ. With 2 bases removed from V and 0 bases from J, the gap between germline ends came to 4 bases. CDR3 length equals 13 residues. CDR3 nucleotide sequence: TGTGCCAGCAGCTTATCAATGAACACTGAAGCTTTCTTT. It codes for CASSLSMNTEAFF.

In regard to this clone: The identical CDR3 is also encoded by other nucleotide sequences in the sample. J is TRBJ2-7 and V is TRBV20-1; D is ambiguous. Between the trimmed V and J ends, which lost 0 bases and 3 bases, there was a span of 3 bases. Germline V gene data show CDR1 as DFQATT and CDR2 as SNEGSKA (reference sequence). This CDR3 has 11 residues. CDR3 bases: TGCAGTGCTAGAGAAGGCTACGAGCAGTACTTC. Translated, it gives CSAREGYEQYF.